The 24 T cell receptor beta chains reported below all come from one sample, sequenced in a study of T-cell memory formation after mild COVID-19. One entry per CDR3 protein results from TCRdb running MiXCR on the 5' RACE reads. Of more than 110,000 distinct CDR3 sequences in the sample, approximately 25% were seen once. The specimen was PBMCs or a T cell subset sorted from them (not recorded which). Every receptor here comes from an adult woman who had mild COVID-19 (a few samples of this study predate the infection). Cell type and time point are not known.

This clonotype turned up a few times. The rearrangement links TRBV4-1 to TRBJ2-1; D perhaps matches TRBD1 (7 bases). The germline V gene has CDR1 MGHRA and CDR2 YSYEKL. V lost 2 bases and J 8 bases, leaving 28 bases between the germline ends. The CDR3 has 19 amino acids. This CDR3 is CASSQFPGTAKEWRDEQFF. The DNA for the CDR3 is TGCGCCAGCAGCCAATTCCCCGGGACAGCCAAGGAATGGAGGGATGAGCAGTTCTTC.

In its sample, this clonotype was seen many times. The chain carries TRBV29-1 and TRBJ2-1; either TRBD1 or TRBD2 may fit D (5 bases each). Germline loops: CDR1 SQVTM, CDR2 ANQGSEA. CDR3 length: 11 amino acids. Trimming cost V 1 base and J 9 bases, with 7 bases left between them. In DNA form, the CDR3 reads TGCAGCGTTGAAGCAGGGACTGAGCAGTTCTTC. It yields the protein CSVEAGTEQFF.

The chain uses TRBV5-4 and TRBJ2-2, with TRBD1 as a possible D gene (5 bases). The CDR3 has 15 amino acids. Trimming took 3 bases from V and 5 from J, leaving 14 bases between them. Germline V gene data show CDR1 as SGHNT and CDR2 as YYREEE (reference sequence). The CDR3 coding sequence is TGTGCCAGCAGCTCCAGGGATTTTGGGACCGGGGAGCTGTTTTTT. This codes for CASSSRDFGTGELFF.

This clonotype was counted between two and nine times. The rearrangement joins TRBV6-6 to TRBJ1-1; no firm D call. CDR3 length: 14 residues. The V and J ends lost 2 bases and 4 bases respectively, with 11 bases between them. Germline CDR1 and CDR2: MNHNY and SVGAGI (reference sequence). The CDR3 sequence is CASSYTLGGTEAFF. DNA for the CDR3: TGTGCCAGCAGTTACACTCTGGGAGGCACTGAAGCTTTCTTT.

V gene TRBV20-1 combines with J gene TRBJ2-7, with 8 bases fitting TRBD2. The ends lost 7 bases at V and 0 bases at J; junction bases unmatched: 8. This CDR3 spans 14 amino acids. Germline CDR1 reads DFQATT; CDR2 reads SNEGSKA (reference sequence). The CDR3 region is CSVRAREGSYEQYF. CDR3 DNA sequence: TGCAGTGTAAGGGCTCGGGAGGGCTCCTACGAGCAGTACTTC.

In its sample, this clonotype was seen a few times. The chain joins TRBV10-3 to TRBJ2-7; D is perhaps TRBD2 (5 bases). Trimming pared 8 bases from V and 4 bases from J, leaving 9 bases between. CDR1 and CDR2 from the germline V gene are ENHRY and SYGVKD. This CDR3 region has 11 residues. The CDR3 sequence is CAIRSGYEQYF. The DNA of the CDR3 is TGTGCCATCCGATCGGGGTACGAGCAGTACTTC.

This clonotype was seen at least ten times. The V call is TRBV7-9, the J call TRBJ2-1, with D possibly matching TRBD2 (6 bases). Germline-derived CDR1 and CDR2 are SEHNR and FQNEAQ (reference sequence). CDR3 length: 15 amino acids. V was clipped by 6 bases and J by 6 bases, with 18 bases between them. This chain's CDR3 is CASRSGTFNSNEQFF. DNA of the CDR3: TGTGCCAGCAGGTCAGGGACTTTCAACTCCAATGAGCAGTTCTTC.

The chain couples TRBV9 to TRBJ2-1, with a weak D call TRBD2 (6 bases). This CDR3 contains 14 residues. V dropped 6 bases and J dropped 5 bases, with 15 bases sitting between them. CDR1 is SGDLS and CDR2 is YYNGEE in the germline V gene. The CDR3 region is CASTLGTGNNEQFF. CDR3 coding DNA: TGTGCCAGCACCCTCGGGACTGGTAACAATGAGCAGTTCTTC. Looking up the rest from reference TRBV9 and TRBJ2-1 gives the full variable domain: DSGVTQTPKHLITATGQRVTLRCSPRSGDLSVYWYQQSLDQGLQFLIQYYNGEERAKGNILERFSAQQFPDLHSELNLSSLELGDSALYFCASTLGTGNNEQFFGPGTRLTVL.

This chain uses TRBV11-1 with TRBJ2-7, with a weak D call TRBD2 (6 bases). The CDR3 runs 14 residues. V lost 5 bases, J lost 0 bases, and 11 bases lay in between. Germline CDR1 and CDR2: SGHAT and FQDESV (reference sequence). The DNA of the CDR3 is TGTGCCAGCAGCGCGGGACGTATCTCCTACGAGCAGTACTTC. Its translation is CASSAGRISYEQYF. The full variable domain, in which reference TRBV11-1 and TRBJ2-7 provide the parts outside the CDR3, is EAEVAQSPRYKITEKSQAVAFWCDPISGHATLYWYRQILGQGPELLVQFQDESVVDDSQLPKDRFSAERLKGVDSTLKIQPAELGDSAMYLCASSAGRISYEQYFGPGTRLTVT.

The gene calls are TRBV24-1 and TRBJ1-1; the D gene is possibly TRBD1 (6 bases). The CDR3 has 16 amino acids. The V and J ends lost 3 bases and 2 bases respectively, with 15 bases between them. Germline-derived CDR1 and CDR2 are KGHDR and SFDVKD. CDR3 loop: CATSDPDRSINTEAFF. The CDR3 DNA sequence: TGTGCCACCAGTGATCCCGACAGGAGTATTAACACTGAAGCTTTCTTT.

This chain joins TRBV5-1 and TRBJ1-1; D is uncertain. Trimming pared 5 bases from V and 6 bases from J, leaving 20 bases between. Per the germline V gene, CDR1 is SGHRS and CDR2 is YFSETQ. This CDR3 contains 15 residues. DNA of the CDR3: TGCGCCAGCAGAGAACTGGCCGGCTTTGTTTCTGAAGCTTTCTTT. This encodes CASRELAGFVSEAFF.

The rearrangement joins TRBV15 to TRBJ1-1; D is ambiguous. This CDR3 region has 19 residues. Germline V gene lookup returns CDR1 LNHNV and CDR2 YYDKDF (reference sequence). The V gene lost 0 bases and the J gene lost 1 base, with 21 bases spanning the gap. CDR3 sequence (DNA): TGTGCCACCAGCAGAGACCCCTGGAATTGGACGGGAGGGAACACTGAAGCTTTCTTT. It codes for CATSRDPWNWTGGNTEAFF. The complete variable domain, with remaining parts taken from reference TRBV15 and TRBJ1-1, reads DAMVIQNPRYQVTQFGKPVTLSCSQTLNHNVMYWYQQKSSQAPKLLFHYYDKDFNNEADTPDNFQSRRPNTSFCFLDIRSPGLGDTAMYLCATSRDPWNWTGGNTEAFFGQGTRLTVV.

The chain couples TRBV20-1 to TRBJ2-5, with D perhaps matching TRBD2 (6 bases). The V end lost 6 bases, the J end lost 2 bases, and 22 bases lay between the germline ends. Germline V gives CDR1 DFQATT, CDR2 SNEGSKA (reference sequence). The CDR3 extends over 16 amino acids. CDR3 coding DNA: TGCAGTGCACAGAAGGCACCGGGAGATTTACAAGAGACCCAGTACTTC. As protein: CSAQKAPGDLQETQYF.

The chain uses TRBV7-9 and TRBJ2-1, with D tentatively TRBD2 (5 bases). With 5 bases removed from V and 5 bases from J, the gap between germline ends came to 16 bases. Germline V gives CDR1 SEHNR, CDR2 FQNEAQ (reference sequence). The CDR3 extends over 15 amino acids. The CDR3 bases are TGTGCCAGCAGCCGGGGTCTTTTAGTGAACAATGAGCAGTTCTTC. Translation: CASSRGLLVNNEQFF. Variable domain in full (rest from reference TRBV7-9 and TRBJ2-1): DTGVSQNPRHKITKRGQNVTFRCDPISEHNRLYWYRQTLGQGPEFLTYFQNEAQLEKSRLLSDRFSAERPKGSFSTLEIQRTEQGDSAMYLCASSRGLLVNNEQFFGPGTRLTVL.

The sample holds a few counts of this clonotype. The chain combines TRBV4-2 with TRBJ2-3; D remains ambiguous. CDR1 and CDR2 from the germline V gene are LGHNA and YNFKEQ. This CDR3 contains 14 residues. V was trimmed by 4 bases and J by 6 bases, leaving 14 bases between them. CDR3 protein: CASSPSLQWDTQYF. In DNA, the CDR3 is TGTGCCAGCAGCCCGTCTTTACAGTGGGATACGCAGTATTTT.

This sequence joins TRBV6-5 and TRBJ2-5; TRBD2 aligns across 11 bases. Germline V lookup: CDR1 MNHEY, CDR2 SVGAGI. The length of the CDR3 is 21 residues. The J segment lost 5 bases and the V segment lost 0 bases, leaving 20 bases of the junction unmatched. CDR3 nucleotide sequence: TGTGCCAGCAGTTACTCGGGCAGACTAGCGGGGCCTCACGCTTCGGGGGAGACCCAGTACTTC. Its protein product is CASSYSGRLAGPHASGETQYF.

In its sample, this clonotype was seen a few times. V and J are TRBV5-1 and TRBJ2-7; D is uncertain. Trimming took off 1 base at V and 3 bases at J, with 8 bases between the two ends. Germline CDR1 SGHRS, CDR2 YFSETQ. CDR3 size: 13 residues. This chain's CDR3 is CASSLPDLYEQYF. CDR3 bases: TGCGCCAGCAGCTTGCCGGATCTCTACGAGCAGTACTTC.

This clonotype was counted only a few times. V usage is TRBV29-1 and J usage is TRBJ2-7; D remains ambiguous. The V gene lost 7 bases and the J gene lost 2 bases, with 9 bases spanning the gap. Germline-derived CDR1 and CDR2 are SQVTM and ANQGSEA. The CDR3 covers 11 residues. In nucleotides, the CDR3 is TGCAGCGCCTCCGGGCCCTACGAGCAGTACTTC. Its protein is CSASGPYEQYF.

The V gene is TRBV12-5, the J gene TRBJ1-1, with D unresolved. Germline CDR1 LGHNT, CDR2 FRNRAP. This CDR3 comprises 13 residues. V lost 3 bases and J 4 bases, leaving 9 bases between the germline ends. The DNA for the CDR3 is TGTGCTAGTGGTTTTTATTTGGGCACTGAAGCTTTCTTT. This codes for CASGFYLGTEAFF.

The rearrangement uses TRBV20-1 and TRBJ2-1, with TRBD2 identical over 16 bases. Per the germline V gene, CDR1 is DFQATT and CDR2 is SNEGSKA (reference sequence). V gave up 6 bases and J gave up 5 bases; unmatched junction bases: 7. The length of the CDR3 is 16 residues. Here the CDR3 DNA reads TGCAGTGCACCGGGACTAGCGGGAGGGCCAGACAATGAGCAGTTCTTC. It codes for CSAPGLAGGPDNEQFF.

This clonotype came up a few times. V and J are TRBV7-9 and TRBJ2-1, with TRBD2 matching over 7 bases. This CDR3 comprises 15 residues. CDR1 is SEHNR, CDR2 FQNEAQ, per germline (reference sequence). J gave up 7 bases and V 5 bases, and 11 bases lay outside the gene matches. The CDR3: CASSPDAGEWNEQFF. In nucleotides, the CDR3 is TGTGCCAGCAGCCCCGATGCGGGAGAATGGAATGAGCAGTTCTTC.

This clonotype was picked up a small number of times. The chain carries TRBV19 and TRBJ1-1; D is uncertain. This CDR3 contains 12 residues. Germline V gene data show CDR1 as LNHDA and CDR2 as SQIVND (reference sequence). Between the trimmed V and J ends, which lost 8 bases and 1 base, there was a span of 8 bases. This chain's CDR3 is CASGPGNTEAFF. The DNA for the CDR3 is TGTGCCAGTGGACCAGGGAACACTGAAGCTTTCTTT.

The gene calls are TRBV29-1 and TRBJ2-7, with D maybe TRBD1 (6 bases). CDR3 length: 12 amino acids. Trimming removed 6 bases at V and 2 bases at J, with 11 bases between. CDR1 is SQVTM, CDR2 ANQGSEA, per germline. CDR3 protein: CSVQGTTYEQYF. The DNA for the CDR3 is TGCAGCGTCCAGGGGACAACCTACGAGCAGTACTTC.

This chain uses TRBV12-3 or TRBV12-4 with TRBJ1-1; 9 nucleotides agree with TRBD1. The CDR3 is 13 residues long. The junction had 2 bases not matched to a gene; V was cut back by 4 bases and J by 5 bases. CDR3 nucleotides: TGTGCCAGCAGTTGGACAGGGGTTACTGAAGCTTTCTTT. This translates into CASSWTGVTEAFF.